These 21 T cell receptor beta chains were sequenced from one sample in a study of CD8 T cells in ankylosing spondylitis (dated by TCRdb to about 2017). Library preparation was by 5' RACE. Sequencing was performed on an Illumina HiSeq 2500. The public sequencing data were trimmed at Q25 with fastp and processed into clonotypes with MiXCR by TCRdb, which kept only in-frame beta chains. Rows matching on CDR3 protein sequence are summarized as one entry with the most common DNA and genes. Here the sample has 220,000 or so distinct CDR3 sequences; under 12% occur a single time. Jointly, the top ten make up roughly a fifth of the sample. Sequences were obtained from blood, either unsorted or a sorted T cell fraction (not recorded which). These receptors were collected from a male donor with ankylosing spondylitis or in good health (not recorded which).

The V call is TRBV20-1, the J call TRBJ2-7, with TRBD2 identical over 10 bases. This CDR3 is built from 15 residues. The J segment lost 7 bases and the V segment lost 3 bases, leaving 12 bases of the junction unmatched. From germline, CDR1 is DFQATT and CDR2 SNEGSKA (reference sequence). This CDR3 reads CSARRASGGPEEQYF. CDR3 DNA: TGCAGTGCTAGGAGAGCTAGCGGGGGACCGGAAGAGCAGTACTTC.

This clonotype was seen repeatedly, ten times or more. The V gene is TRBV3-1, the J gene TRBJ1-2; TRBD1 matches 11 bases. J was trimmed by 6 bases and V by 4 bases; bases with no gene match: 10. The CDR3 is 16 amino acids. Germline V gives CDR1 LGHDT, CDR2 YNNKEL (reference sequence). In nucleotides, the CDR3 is TGTGCCAGCAGCCCTTTATGGGACAGGGGGAACAATGGCTACACCTTC. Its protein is CASSPLWDRGNNGYTF. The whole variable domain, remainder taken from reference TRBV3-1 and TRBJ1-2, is DTAVSQTPKYLVTQMGNDKSIKCEQNLGHDTMYWYKQDSKKFLKIMFSYNNKELIINETVPNRFSPKSPDKAHLNLHINSLELGDSAVYFCASSPLWDRGNNGYTFGSGTRLTVV.

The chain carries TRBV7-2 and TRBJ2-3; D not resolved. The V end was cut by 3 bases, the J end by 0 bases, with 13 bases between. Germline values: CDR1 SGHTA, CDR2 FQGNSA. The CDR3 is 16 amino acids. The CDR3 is CASSFGQVSSTDTQYF. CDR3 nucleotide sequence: TGTGCCAGCAGCTTTGGCCAGGTGTCTAGCACAGATACGCAGTATTTT.

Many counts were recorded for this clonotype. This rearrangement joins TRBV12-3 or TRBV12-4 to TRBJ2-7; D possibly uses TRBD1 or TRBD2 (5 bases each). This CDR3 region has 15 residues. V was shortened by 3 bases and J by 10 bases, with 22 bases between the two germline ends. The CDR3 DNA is TGTGCCAGCAGTTTTACGGGGATTGGGGGTAAGAATCAGTACTTC. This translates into CASSFTGIGGKNQYF.

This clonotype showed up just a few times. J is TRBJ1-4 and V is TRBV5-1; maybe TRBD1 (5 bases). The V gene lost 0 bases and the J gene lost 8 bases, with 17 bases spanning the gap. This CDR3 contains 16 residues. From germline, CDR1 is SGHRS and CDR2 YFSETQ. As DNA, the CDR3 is TGCGCCAGCAGCTTGGACGACAGTTTGTTAAGCGAAAAACTGTTTTTT. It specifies CASSLDDSLLSEKLFF.

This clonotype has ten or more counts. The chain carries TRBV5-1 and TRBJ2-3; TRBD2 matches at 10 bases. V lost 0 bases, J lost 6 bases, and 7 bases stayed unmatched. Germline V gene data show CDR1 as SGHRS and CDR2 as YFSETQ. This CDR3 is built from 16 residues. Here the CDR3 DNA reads TGCGCCAGCAGCTTGGTAGAGCGGGGGGGCCCCGATACGCAGTATTTT. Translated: CASSLVERGGPDTQYF.

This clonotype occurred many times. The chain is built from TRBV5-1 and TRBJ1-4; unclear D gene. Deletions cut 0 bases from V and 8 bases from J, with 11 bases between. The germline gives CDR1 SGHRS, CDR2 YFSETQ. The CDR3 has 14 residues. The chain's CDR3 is CASSLERQSEKLFF. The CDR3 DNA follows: TGCGCCAGCAGCTTGGAGCGCCAAAGCGAAAAACTGTTTTTT. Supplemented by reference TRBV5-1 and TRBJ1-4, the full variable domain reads KAGVTQTPRYLIKTRGQQVTLSCSPISGHRSVSWYQQTPGQGLQFLFEYFSETQRNKGNFPGRFSGRQFSNSRSEMNVSTLELGDSALYLCASSLERQSEKLFFGSGTQLSVL.

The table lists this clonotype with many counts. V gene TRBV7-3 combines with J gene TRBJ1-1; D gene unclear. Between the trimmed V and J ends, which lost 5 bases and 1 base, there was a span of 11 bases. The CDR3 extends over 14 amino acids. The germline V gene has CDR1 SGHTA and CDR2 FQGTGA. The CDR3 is CASSPTGGNTEAFF. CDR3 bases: TGTGCCAGCAGCCCCACGGGCGGGAACACTGAAGCTTTCTTT.

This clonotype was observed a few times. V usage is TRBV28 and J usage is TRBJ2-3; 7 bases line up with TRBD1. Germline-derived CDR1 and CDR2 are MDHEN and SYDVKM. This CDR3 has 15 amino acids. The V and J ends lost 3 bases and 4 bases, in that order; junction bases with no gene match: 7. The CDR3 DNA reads TGTGCCAGCAGTTTGACAGGGCGGCATTCAGATACGCAGTATTTT. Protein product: CASSLTGRHSDTQYF.

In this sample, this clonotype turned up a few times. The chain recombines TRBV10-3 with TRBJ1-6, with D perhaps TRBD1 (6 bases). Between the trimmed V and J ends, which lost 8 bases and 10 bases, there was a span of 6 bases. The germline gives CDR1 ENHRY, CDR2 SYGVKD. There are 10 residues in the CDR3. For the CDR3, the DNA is TGTGCCATCGGGGGCTCACCCCTCCACTTT. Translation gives CAIGGSPLHF.

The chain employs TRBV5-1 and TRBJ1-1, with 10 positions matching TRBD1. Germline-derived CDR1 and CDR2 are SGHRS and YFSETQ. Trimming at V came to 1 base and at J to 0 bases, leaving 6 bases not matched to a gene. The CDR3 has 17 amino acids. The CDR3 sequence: CASSLMTGGPLNTEAFF. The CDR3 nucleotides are TGCGCCAGCAGCTTGATGACAGGGGGCCCTCTGAACACTGAAGCTTTCTTT.

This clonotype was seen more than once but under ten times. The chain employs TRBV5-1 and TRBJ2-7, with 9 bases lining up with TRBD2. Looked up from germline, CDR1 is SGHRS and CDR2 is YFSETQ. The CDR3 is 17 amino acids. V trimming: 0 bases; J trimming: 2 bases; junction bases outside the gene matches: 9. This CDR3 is CASSLAASASGTYEQYF. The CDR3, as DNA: TGCGCCAGCAGCTTGGCAGCGTCGGCTAGCGGGACCTACGAGCAGTACTTC.

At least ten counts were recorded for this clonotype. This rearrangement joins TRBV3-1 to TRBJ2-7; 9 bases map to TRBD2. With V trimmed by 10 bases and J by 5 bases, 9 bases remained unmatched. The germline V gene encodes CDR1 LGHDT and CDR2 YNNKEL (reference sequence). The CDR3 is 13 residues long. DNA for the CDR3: TGTGCCACCAAGCTAGCGGGGACCCACGAGCAGTACTTC. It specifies CATKLAGTHEQYF.

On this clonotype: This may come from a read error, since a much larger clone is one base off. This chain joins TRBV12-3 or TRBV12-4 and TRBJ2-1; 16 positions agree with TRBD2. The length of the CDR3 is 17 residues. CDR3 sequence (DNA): TGTGCCAGCAGTTTGGGACTAGCGGGGGGGCCGAGGAATGGGCAGTTCTTC. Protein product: CASSLGLAGGPRNGQFF.

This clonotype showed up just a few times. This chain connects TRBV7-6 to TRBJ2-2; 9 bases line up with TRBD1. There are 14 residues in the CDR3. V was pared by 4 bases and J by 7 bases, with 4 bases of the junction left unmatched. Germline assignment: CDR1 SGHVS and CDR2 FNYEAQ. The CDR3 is CASSSGQGIGELFF. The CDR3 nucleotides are TGTGCCAGCAGCTCAGGACAGGGGATCGGGGAGCTGTTTTTT.

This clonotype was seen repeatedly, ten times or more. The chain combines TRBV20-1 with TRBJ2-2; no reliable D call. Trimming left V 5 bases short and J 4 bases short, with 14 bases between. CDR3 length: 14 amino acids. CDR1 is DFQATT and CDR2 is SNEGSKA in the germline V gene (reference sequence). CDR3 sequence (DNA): TGCAGTGCTTATCGTGACCTTACCACCGGGGAGCTGTTTTTT. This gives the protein CSAYRDLTTGELFF.

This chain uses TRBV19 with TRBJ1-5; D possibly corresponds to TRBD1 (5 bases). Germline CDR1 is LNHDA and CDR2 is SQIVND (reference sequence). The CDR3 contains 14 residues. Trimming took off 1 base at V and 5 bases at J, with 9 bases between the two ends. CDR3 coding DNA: TGTGCCAGTAGTATAGCCAGGGACGATCAGCCCCAGCATTTT. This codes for CASSIARDDQPQHF. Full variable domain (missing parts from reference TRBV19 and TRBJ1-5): DGGITQSPKYLFRKEGQNVTLSCEQNLNHDAMYWYRQDPGQGLRLIYYSQIVNDFQKGDIAEGYSVSREKKESFPLTVTSAQKNPTAFYLCASSIARDDQPQHFGDGTRLSIL.

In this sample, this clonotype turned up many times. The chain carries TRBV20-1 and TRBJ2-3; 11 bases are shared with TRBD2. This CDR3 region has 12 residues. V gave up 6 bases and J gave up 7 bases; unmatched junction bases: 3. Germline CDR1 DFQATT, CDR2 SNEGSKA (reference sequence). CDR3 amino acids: CSAGTSGYTQYF. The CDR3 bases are TGCAGTGCCGGGACTAGCGGCTATACGCAGTATTTT.

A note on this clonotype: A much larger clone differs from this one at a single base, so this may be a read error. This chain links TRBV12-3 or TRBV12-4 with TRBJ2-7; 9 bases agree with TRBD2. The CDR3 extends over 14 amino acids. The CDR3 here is CASSFLAGFYGQYF. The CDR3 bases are TGTGCCAGCAGTTTCCTAGCGGGGTTCTACGGGCAGTACTTC.

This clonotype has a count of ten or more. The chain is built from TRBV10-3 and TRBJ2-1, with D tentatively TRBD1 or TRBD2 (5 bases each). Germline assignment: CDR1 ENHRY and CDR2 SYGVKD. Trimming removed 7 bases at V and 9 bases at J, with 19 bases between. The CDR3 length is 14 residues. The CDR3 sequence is CAITSRDASPEQFF. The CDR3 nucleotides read TGTGCCATCACCTCTCGGGACGCTTCTCCTGAGCAGTTCTTC.

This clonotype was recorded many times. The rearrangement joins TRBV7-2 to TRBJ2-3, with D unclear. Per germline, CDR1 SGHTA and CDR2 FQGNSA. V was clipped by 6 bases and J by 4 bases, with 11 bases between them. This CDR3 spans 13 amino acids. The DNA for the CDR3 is TGTGCCAGCAGAATCCCCCCCGCAGATACGCAGTATTTT. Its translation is CASRIPPADTQYF.